One and the same sample provided the 31 T cell receptor beta chains below, sequenced in a study of monozygotic twins with inflammatory bowel disease. Reanalyzing the 5' RACE reads, TCRdb keeps one entry per CDR3 protein, without DNA. The sample's table shows approximately 300,000 distinct CDR3 sequences. The material sequenced was blood. The receptor source for this set is a human donor with ulcerative colitis or Crohn's disease, or a healthy co-twin of an affected twin (not recorded which).

The genes are TRBV6-2 or TRBV6-3 and TRBJ2-4; TCRdb's assignment of TRBD2 cannot be checked, as there is no DNA. The CDR3 consists of 14 residues. Germline CDR1 and CDR2: MNHEY and SVGEGT. The CDR3 here is CASTWTRLKNIQYF.

The V call is TRBV28, the J call TRBJ2-7; TCRdb reports TRBD2, a call that lacks DNA to check it against. This CDR3 is built from 14 residues. In germline, CDR1 is MDHEN, CDR2 SYDVKM. The CDR3 spells CASSFNSGTGEQYF. The entire variable domain, with the rest obtained from reference TRBV28 and TRBJ2-7, is as follows: DVKVTQSSRYLVKRTGEKVFLECVQDMDHENMFWYRQDPGLGLRLIYFSYDVKMKEKGDIPEGYSVSREKKERFSLILESASTNQTSMYLCASSFNSGTGEQYFGPGTRLTVT.

J is TRBJ2-7 and V is TRBV7-2; TCRdb lists TRBD2, though no DNA is available to test this call. The germline V gene has CDR1 SGHTA and CDR2 FQGNSA. This CDR3 has 15 residues. The CDR3 loop reads CASSLLAGDSYEQYF.

The chain joins TRBV6-2 or TRBV6-3 to TRBJ2-1; the TCRdb D gene call, TRBD2, has no DNA to confirm it. The germline V gene has CDR1 MNHEY and CDR2 SVGEGT. The CDR3 consists of 17 residues. The CDR3 sequence: CASSYRQRGLGVDEQFF.

The V gene is TRBV12-3 or TRBV12-4, the J gene TRBJ1-2; the TCRdb D gene call, TRBD1, has no DNA to confirm it. The CDR3 loop spans 15 amino acids. The CDR3 loop is CASSYRDRGTYGYTF.

This chain connects TRBV2 to TRBJ2-7. This CDR3 region has 12 residues. From germline, CDR1 is SNHLY and CDR2 FYNNEI. The CDR3 reads CASLAGPVEQYF.

This chain uses TRBV4-3 with TRBJ2-7; TCRdb's D call of TRBD2 is untestable without DNA. This CDR3 region has 15 residues. Germline V gene lookup returns CDR1 LGHNA and CDR2 YSLEER. The CDR3 region is CASSQEPAGGYEQYF.

The chain uses TRBV4-2 and TRBJ2-3. This CDR3 comprises 15 residues. The germline gives CDR1 LGHNA, CDR2 YNFKEQ. This CDR3 is CASSETTASTDTQYF.

The rearrangement uses TRBV29-1 and TRBJ2-3. Germline CDR1 is SQVTM and CDR2 is ANQGSEA. This CDR3 has 13 residues. The CDR3 is CSVVFTAPDTQYF.

J is TRBJ2-2 and V is TRBV5-1. Germline V CDR1 and CDR2: SGHRS, YFSETQ. There are 14 residues in the CDR3. The CDR3 region is CASSLEYNTGELFF.

The chain links TRBV7-2 to TRBJ1-1; as DNA is missing, the TRBD1 call by TCRdb cannot be tested. The germline V gene encodes CDR1 SGHTA and CDR2 FQGNSA. The CDR3 sequence is 14 residues long. CDR3: CASSLRGQGTEAFF.

V gene TRBV5-1 combines with J gene TRBJ2-1; TCRdb's D call, TRBD1, is unchecked because there is no DNA. Germline V lookup: CDR1 SGHRS, CDR2 YFSETQ. CDR3 length: 15 residues. CDR3: CASTDRVSPRGEQFF.

The chain joins TRBV5-1 to TRBJ1-4. The CDR3 is 17 amino acids. CDR1 is SGHRS and CDR2 is YFSETQ in the germline V gene. The CDR3 sequence is CASSLTEARTTNEKLFF.

The chain links TRBV14 to TRBJ2-7; the D call of TRBD1 rests on TCRdb alone, since no DNA is present to check it. Germline V gene sequence: CDR1 SGHDN, CDR2 FVKESK. There are 17 residues in the CDR3. This chain's CDR3 is CASSQLTQDRGWDEQYF.

V is TRBV7-9 and J is TRBJ2-4; TCRdb's assignment of TRBD1 cannot be checked, as there is no DNA. The length of the CDR3 is 16 residues. CDR1 is SEHNR, CDR2 FQNEAQ, per germline (reference sequence). Here the CDR3 reads CASSFFAGTGALSQYF.

The gene calls are TRBV7-2 and TRBJ1-1; the D call of TRBD1 rests on TCRdb alone, since no DNA is present to check it. The CDR3 spans 15 residues. From germline, CDR1 is SGHTA and CDR2 FQGNSA. CDR3 loop: CVSSPDRVSVTEAFF.

This sequence joins TRBV5-1 and TRBJ2-3; with no DNA, the TCRdb D assignment of TRBD2 cannot be verified. The CDR3 is made up of 16 amino acids. Germline values: CDR1 SGHRS, CDR2 YFSETQ. The CDR3 here is CASSWGLAGSTDTQYF.

This sequence joins TRBV5-1 and TRBJ2-7; TCRdb names TRBD1, which stays unverified in the absence of DNA. This CDR3 is built from 13 residues. The germline V gene encodes CDR1 SGHRS and CDR2 YFSETQ. The CDR3 sequence: CASAPGGAYEQYF.

The chain couples TRBV20-1 to TRBJ2-2; the D call of TRBD2 rests on TCRdb alone, since no DNA is present to check it. The CDR3 covers 16 residues. Germline V gives CDR1 DFQATT, CDR2 SNEGSKA (reference sequence). CDR3: CSARESKLALSGELFF.

The CDR3 protein is CASSSSNSSPYGYTF. V is TRBV7-2 and J is TRBJ1-2. Germline V gives CDR1 SGHTA, CDR2 FQGNSA. The length of the CDR3 is 15 residues. Full variable domain (remainder filled in from reference TRBV7-2 and TRBJ1-2): GAGVSQSPSNKVTEKGKDVELRCDPISGHTALYWYRQSLGQGLEFLIYFQGNSAPDKSGLPSDRFSAERTGGSVSTLTIQRTQQEDSAVYLCASSSSNSSPYGYTFGSGTRLTVV.

The CDR3 loop reads CAWSESSGNTIYF. V gene TRBV30 combines with J gene TRBJ1-3. The CDR3 extends over 13 amino acids. CDR1 and CDR2 from the germline V gene are GTSNPN and SVGIG (reference sequence). Complete variable domain (other parts from reference TRBV30 and TRBJ1-3): SQTIHQWPATLVQPVGSPLSLECTVEGTSNPNLYWYRQAAGRGLQLLFYSVGIGQISSEVPQNLSASRPQDRQFILSSKKLLLSDSGFYLCAWSESSGNTIYFGEGSWLTVV.

V and J are TRBV5-4 and TRBJ2-7. Germline V gives CDR1 SGHNT, CDR2 YYREEE (reference sequence). This CDR3 contains 14 residues. Here the CDR3 reads CASSSPPNYDEQYF.

The chain is built from TRBV4-3 and TRBJ1-1; the TRBD1 assignment by TCRdb is unverifiable without DNA. The CDR3 runs to 14 residues. Germline CDR1 LGHNA, CDR2 YSLEER. CDR3 loop: CASSPEGLWDRAFF.

V gene TRBV5-1 combines with J gene TRBJ2-1; TCRdb outputs TRBD1, but without DNA this stays unchecked. CDR3 length: 16 residues. Germline loops: CDR1 SGHRS, CDR2 YFSETQ. CDR3 sequence reads: CASSPHAGTGVNEQFF.

The chain employs TRBV20-1 and TRBJ2-1; TCRdb proposes TRBD2, but this gene call is untestable without DNA. The CDR3 has 13 amino acids. The germline gives CDR1 DFQATT, CDR2 SNEGSKA (reference sequence). CDR3 in amino acids: CSARLAGVYEQFF.

The chain uses TRBV6-2 or TRBV6-3 and TRBJ1-5; as DNA is missing, the TRBD1 call by TCRdb cannot be tested. Per germline, CDR1 MNHEY and CDR2 SVGEGT. This CDR3 spans 14 amino acids. CDR3 region: CASRGQGLNQPQHF.

The CDR3 protein is CASSPNPGPGELFF. The rearrangement uses TRBV18 and TRBJ2-2; TCRdb's D call of TRBD1 is untestable without DNA. The CDR3 sequence is 14 residues long. Looked up from germline, CDR1 is KGHSH and CDR2 is LQKENI. Full variable domain (outside the CDR3, taken from reference TRBV18 and TRBJ2-2): NAGVMQNPRHLVRRRGQEARLRCSPMKGHSHVYWYRQLPEEGLKFMVYLQKENIIDESGMPKERFSAEFPKEGPSILRIQQVVRGDSAAYFCASSPNPGPGELFFGEGSRLTVL.

The V gene is TRBV9, the J gene TRBJ2-7; TCRdb picks TRBD1, but there is no DNA to check that call. From germline, CDR1 is SGDLS and CDR2 YYNGEE. The CDR3 is 15 residues long. CDR3 protein: CASSVGQGGVNEQYF.

The J gene is TRBJ2-4, the V gene TRBV7-3; the TCRdb D gene call, TRBD1, has no DNA to confirm it. Germline V gene sequence: CDR1 SGHTA, CDR2 FQGTGA. The CDR3 runs to 15 residues. This CDR3 reads CASIPGGRTKNIQYF.

V usage is TRBV5-5 and J usage is TRBJ1-2; TCRdb indicates TRBD1, and absent DNA this call remains unverified. CDR1 and CDR2 (germline): SGHKS, YYEKEE (reference sequence). The CDR3 covers 18 residues. CDR3 in amino acids: CASSLLGGQGAPNYGYTF.

This rearrangement joins TRBV11-2 to TRBJ1-6. This CDR3 is 17 amino acids long. Per germline, CDR1 SGHAT and CDR2 FQNNGV. CDR3 sequence reads: CASSLEGLVAENSPLHF.